These 23 T cell receptor beta chains originate from one sample sequenced in a study of cytomegalovirus exposure and HLA in healthy donors. Primers included in the PCR were 60 Vbeta and 13 Jbeta primers. Profiled with immunoSEQ multiplex PCR; TCRdb holds only in-frame clones, not every one. In all, the sample yields approximately 110,000 clones. Sequenced input: PBMCs. The receptors come from a man aged 18 to 30 in good health and CMV-seronegative.

V gene TRBV18 combines with J gene TRBJ1-3; 8 bases map to TRBD1. CDR3 size: 15 residues. The germline gives CDR1 KGHSH, CDR2 LQKENI. After removal of 6 bases from V and 4 bases from J, the junction contained 8 bases not matched to a gene. In nucleotides, the CDR3 is TGTGCCAGCTCCGGGGCAGGGGGCACCGGAAACACCATATATTTT. Protein product: CASSGAGGTGNTIYF.

The chain uses TRBV15 and TRBJ2-4; D possibly corresponds to TRBD1 (6 bases). Germline lookup yields CDR1 LNHNV and CDR2 YYDKDF (reference sequence). Trimming left V 1 base short and J 8 bases short, with 12 bases between. The CDR3 runs 14 residues. CDR3 nucleotide sequence: TGTGCCACCAGCAGAGGAGGCGAGGGGGACATTCAGTACTTC. As protein: CATSRGGEGDIQYF.

The chain carries TRBV5-1 and TRBJ2-2, with a tentative D call TRBD1 (6 bases). CDR1 is SGHRS and CDR2 is YFSETQ in the germline V gene. V was pared by 1 base and J by 0 bases, with 13 bases between. CDR3 length: 17 residues. CDR3 sequence reads: CASSLSNRDSNTGELFF. DNA for the CDR3: TGCGCCAGCAGCTTGTCGAACAGGGATTCGAACACCGGGGAGCTGTTTTTT.

V is TRBV6-5 and J is TRBJ2-4, with a tentative D call TRBD2 (5 bases). CDR3 size: 15 residues. Trimming took 4 bases from V and 1 from J, leaving 11 bases between them. Germline V lookup: CDR1 MNHEY, CDR2 SVGAGI. The CDR3 region is CASSLAGDAKNIQYF. The CDR3 nucleotides are TGTGCCAGCAGTTTAGCCGGGGATGCCAAAAACATTCAGTACTTC.

The rearrangement links TRBV18 to TRBJ1-2; 7 bases match TRBD1. The germline V gene has CDR1 KGHSH and CDR2 LQKENI. The CDR3 is 13 amino acids. With V trimmed by 6 bases and J by 8 bases, 9 bases remained unmatched. CDR3 nucleotide sequence: TGTGCCAGCTCCATTGACAGGGTTGAAGGCTACACCTTC. It translates to CASSIDRVEGYTF.

The chain carries TRBV7-9 and TRBJ1-6, with D perhaps TRBD1 (5 bases). The CDR3 has 14 amino acids. The V and J ends lost 8 bases and 9 bases respectively, with 17 bases between them. Germline V gene lookup returns CDR1 SEHNR and CDR2 FQNEAQ (reference sequence). This CDR3 is CASGSAGPISPLHF. The CDR3, as DNA: TGTGCCAGCGGGTCCGCAGGGCCAATTTCACCCCTCCACTTT.

The J gene is TRBJ2-3, the V gene TRBV28; perhaps TRBD2 as D (5 bases). Trimming removed 8 bases at V and 5 bases at J, with 8 bases between. CDR1 MDHEN and CDR2 SYDVKM come from the germline V gene. This CDR3 comprises 11 residues. The CDR3 region is CASGRGDTQYF. DNA of the CDR3: TGTGCCAGCGGCCGGGGAGATACGCAGTATTTT. Combining the CDR3 with reference TRBV28 and TRBJ2-3 gives the whole variable domain DVKVTQSSRYLVKRTGEKVFLECVQDMDHENMFWYRQDPGLGLRLIYFSYDVKMKEKGDIPEGYSVSREKKERFSLILESASTNQTSMYLCASGRGDTQYFGPGTRLTVL.

The chain has TRBV19 and TRBJ2-2; 14 bases are shared with TRBD2. Germline CDR1 and CDR2: LNHDA and SQIVND (reference sequence). The CDR3 loop spans 19 amino acids. Germline trimming cut 3 bases from V and 3 bases from J; bases unmatched to any gene: 9. For the CDR3, the DNA is TGTGCCAGTAGTATCTTGGGGACTAGCGGGAGAGGGGACACCGGGGAGCTGTTTTTT. Translation gives CASSILGTSGRGDTGELFF.

The V call is TRBV5-5, the J call TRBJ1-2; D is undetermined. The V and J ends lost 7 bases and 4 bases respectively, with 14 bases between them. CDR3 length equals 13 residues. The germline V gene encodes CDR1 SGHKS and CDR2 YYEKEE (reference sequence). DNA of the CDR3: TGTGCCAGCGCCCCCACGGGTCCCTATGGCTACACCTTC. Translating gives CASAPTGPYGYTF. The full variable domain, completed using reference TRBV5-5 and TRBJ1-2, is DAGVTQSPTHLIKTRGQQVTLRCSPISGHKSVSWYQQVLGQGPQFIFQYYEKEERGRGNFPDRFSARQFPNYSSELNVNALLLGDSALYLCASAPTGPYGYTFGSGTRLTVV.

This rearrangement joins TRBV19 to TRBJ1-2; the D gene is possibly TRBD1 (5 bases). The CDR3 spans 13 residues. V lost 7 bases, J lost 6 bases, and 15 bases lay in between. CDR1 and CDR2 (germline): LNHDA, SQIVND (reference sequence). The CDR3 is CASNPGEGHGYTF. In DNA form, the CDR3 reads TGTGCCAGTAACCCCGGGGAGGGACATGGCTACACCTTC.

This chain links TRBV7-2 with TRBJ2-3; unclear D gene. The CDR3 has 14 residues. Germline CDR1 reads SGHTA; CDR2 reads FQGNSA. The V end lost 3 bases, the J end lost 2 bases, and 9 bases lay between the germline ends. CDR3 protein: CASSFARVTDTQYF. The CDR3 coding sequence is TGTGCCAGCAGCTTCGCTCGGGTCACAGATACGCAGTATTTT.

V and J are TRBV27 and TRBJ2-7, with D maybe TRBD2 (7 bases). The V end was cut by 0 bases, the J end by 3 bases, with 15 bases between. The CDR3 is made up of 16 amino acids. From germline, CDR1 is MNHEY and CDR2 SMNVEV (reference sequence). The CDR3 nucleotides are TGTGCCAGCAGTTTATCCTCCCGGGGGGCTGGCTACGAGCAGTACTTC. Its translation is CASSLSSRGAGYEQYF.

The chain combines TRBV5-5 with TRBJ2-7; TRBD1 matches 7 bases. CDR1 is SGHKS and CDR2 is YYEKEE in the germline V gene (reference sequence). The ends lost 4 bases at V and 4 bases at J; junction bases unmatched: 8. This CDR3 region has 14 residues. The CDR3: CASSPETGWYEQYF. In DNA form, the CDR3 reads TGTGCCAGCAGCCCGGAGACAGGGTGGTACGAGCAGTACTTC.

The genes are TRBV7-9 and TRBJ1-2; D uncertain. Trimming took 4 bases from V and 2 from J, leaving 5 bases between them. This CDR3 is built from 12 residues. The germline V gene encodes CDR1 SEHNR and CDR2 FQNEAQ (reference sequence). The CDR3 region is CASSSGNYGYTF. CDR3 bases: TGTGCCAGCAGCTCCGGGAACTATGGCTACACCTTC.

V and J are TRBV28 and TRBJ2-3, with TRBD2 matching 11 bases. CDR3 length equals 16 residues. In germline, CDR1 is MDHEN, CDR2 SYDVKM. The trim removed 6 bases at V and 4 bases at J, leaving 9 bases unmatched. In DNA, the CDR3 is TGTGCCAGCAGCTTAGCGGGAGGGCTGTTGGCAGATACGCAGTATTTT. Encoded protein: CASSLAGGLLADTQYF.

The genes are TRBV10-3 and TRBJ2-1; no clear D gene. The V end was cut by 8 bases, the J end by 0 bases, with 11 bases between. Germline loops: CDR1 ENHRY, CDR2 SYGVKD. This CDR3 has 14 amino acids. CDR3 bases: TGTGCCATCGGAGAGACGGCCTCCTACAATGAGCAGTTCTTC. Encoded protein: CAIGETASYNEQFF.

The chain carries TRBV9 and TRBJ2-1, with 9 bases lining up with TRBD2. J gave up 5 bases and V 2 bases, and 11 bases lay outside the gene matches. This CDR3 has 17 residues. Germline values: CDR1 SGDLS, CDR2 YYNGEE. The CDR3, as DNA: TGTGCCAGCAGCGTTGGCGCGGGGGGGCCGGTGGACAATGAGCAGTTCTTC. Translation: CASSVGAGGPVDNEQFF.

The J gene is TRBJ2-3, the V gene TRBV9, with 7 bases identical to TRBD1. The V and J ends lost 0 bases and 1 base, in that order; junction bases with no gene match: 8. Germline-derived CDR1 and CDR2 are SGDLS and YYNGEE. This CDR3 comprises 17 residues. The CDR3 region is CASSVGPIDRGTDTQYF. DNA of the CDR3: TGTGCCAGCAGCGTAGGACCCATTGACAGGGGCACAGATACGCAGTATTTT.

The chain's CDR3 is CASEGAYEQYF. The CDR3 DNA sequence: TGTGCCAGCGAAGGGGCCTACGAGCAGTACTTC. This rearrangement joins TRBV6-5 to TRBJ2-5; possibly TRBD1 for D (5 bases). The better agreement between TRBJ2-7 and the DNA end casts doubt on the J call. The CDR3 loop spans 11 amino acids. Germline V gene sequence: CDR1 MNHEY, CDR2 SVGAGI.

This sequence joins TRBV2 and TRBJ1-1; perhaps TRBD1 as D (5 bases). Per germline, CDR1 SNHLY and CDR2 FYNNEI. This CDR3 is built from 15 residues. V gave up 7 bases and J gave up 7 bases, with 22 bases separating them. The CDR3: CASIRDFLNVGEAFF. DNA of the CDR3: TGTGCCAGCATTCGGGACTTCCTAAATGTCGGTGAAGCTTTCTTT.

On this clone: One junction end does not reproduce the germline sequence, and a read error may be involved. V is TRBV7-9 and J is TRBJ1-1; D is undetermined. The CDR3 covers 10 residues. Per germline, CDR1 SEHNR and CDR2 FQNEAQ (reference sequence). The CDR3 loop reads CASSYTEAFF. The CDR3 coding sequence is TGTGCCAGCAGCTACACAGAAGCTTTCTTT. Combining the CDR3 with reference TRBV7-9 and TRBJ1-1 gives the whole variable domain DTGVSQNPRHKITKRGQNVTFRCDPISEHNRLYWYRQTLGQGPEFLTYFQNEAQLEKSRLLSDRFSAERPKGSFSTLEIQRTEQGDSAMYLCASSYTEAFFGQGTRLTVV.

The rearrangement links TRBV6-5 to TRBJ2-7, with 7 nucleotides matching TRBD1. CDR1 and CDR2 from the germline V gene are MNHEY and SVGAGI. V shed 4 bases and J 5 bases; nucleotides not matched to a gene: 14. The CDR3 runs 16 residues. CDR3 coding DNA: TGTGCCAGCAGTTCCCTGACAGGGAATATTATGGACGAGCAGTACTTC. Amino acid sequence: CASSSLTGNIMDEQYF.

The chain combines TRBV6-5 with TRBJ1-1; 8 bases line up with TRBD1. The trim removed 9 bases at V and 4 bases at J, leaving 4 bases unmatched. CDR1 and CDR2 from the germline V gene are MNHEY and SVGAGI. The length of the CDR3 is 12 residues. The CDR3: CASYRGGTEAFF. For the CDR3, the DNA is TGTGCCAGTTACAGGGGGGGCACTGAAGCTTTCTTT.